The rows below give T cell receptor beta chains drawn from one sample of a study of graft-versus-host responses after intestinal transplantation. Libraries were prepared by immunoSEQ multiplex PCR; TCRdb keeps only in-frame clonotypes and omits some of them. The table lists over 20,000 clones, around 42% of them singletons. The input for sequencing was alloreactive CD4+ T cells from a mixed lymphocyte reaction culture, taken before intestinal transplant. The receptors derive from a human patient who received an intestinal transplant. Each CDR3 is given with its conserved first and last residue.

CDR3aa: CASSGQGLYTGELFF
v_gene: TRBV5-1

CDR3aa: CASSEGQRSEKLFF
v_gene: TRBV2

CDR3aa: CASSYTDKSGGQYF
v_gene: TRBV6-5

CDR3aa: CSVEFGQGGEKLFF
v_gene: TRBV29-1

CDR3aa: CASSPRVPLSYEQYF
v_gene: TRBV6-6

CDR3aa: CASSISGVVTDTQYF
v_gene: TRBV7-3

CDR3aa: CASSVETGQLIPQYF
v_gene: TRBV9

CDR3aa: CASTQPPRPEKLFF
v_gene: TRBV6-6

CDR3aa: CASSLGTSSSYGYTF
v_gene: TRBV5-4

CDR3aa: CASTVDRVGKNIQYF
v_gene: TRBV19

CDR3aa: CSVEGSFTDTEAFF
v_gene: TRBV29-1

CDR3aa: CASSLGTGFYEQYF
v_gene: TRBV7-9

CDR3aa: CASSSLDREETQYF
v_gene: TRBV5-4

CDR3aa: CASSPGGRTDEQFF
v_gene: TRBV5-1

CDR3aa: CASSPGGYGYTF
v_gene: TRBV9

CDR3aa: CASGGGNTEAFF
v_gene: TRBV5-1

CDR3aa: CASSPLGPPGGNEQFF
v_gene: TRBV18

CDR3aa: CASAGGSYNSPLHF
v_gene: TRBV19

CDR3aa: CASSRGTLMNTEAFF
v_gene: TRBV6-6

CDR3aa: CASSLGQNTEAFF
v_gene: TRBV14

CDR3aa: CASSETSIWGYTF
v_gene: TRBV6-1

CDR3aa: CASSSPGQGAYGYTF
v_gene: TRBV11-2

CDR3aa: CVTRTGGEQYF
v_gene: TRBV10-3

CDR3aa: CASSLGPRQGATNEKLFF
v_gene: TRBV7-2

CDR3aa: CASSTSRDRGRVSYEQYF
v_gene: TRBV21-1

CDR3aa: CASSAGTGSYNEQFF
v_gene: TRBV9

CDR3aa: CASVQYNEQFF
v_gene: TRBV7-8

CDR3aa: CASRTEPYGYTF
v_gene: TRBV25-1

CDR3aa: CSAADRGQRTEAFF
v_gene: TRBV29-1

CDR3aa: CASTGAGRGTEAFF
v_gene: TRBV2

CDR3aa: CASSLGDRILYGYTF
v_gene: TRBV5-4

CDR3aa: CASSGTGGTIEAFF
v_gene: TRBV5-1

CDR3aa: CASSLVVGQGTDTQYF
v_gene: TRBV5-1

CDR3aa: CASSYKLAGAYEQYF
v_gene: TRBV6-6

CDR3aa: CASSPPFNTEAFF
v_gene: TRBV18

CDR3aa: CASRRGLAGGEDTQYF
v_gene: TRBV5-1

CDR3aa: CASSYRDRGGWTQYF
v_gene: TRBV6-5

CDR3aa: CASSGWTGSDTQYF
v_gene: TRBV5-1

CDR3aa: CATSRGDRDTGELFF
v_gene: TRBV15

CDR3aa: CASSSLQGSGELFF
v_gene: TRBV5-1

CDR3aa: CASMRVGNTIYF
v_gene: TRBV6-5

CDR3aa: CASSVGWRGVADTQYF
v_gene: TRBV9